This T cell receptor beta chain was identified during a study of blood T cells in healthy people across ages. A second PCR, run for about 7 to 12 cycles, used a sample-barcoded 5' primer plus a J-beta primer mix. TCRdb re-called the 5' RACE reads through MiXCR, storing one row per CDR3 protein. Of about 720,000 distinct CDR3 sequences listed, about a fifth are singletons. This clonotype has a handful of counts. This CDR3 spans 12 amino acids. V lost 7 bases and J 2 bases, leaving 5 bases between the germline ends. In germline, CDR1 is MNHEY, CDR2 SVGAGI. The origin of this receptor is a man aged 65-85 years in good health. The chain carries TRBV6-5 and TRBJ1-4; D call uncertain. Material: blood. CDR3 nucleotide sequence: TGTGCCAGCAAACAGACTAATGAAAAACTGTTTTTT. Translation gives CASKQTNEKLFF.